These T cell receptor beta chains were read from a single sample in a study of cytomegalovirus exposure and HLA in healthy donors. Assay: immunoSEQ multiplex PCR; the TCRdb copy retains only in-frame clones and omits some. The sample lists about 270,000 clones, 80% to 90% occurring once. Sequenced material: PBMCs. The receptor set was obtained from a woman between 18 and 30 years old in good health and CMV-seronegative. CDR3s include the opening cysteine and the closing phenylalanine or tryptophan. A D gene is named only where the DNA matches it firmly. Clone sizes are given selectively: once, few, many, or a class where the clone is expanded.

V gene,D gene,clone size,J gene,CDR3 DNA,CDR3 protein
TRBV28,-,-,TRBJ1-5,TGTGCCAGCAGTTTAGACAGTAATAGCCAGCCCCAGCATTTT,CASSLDSNSQPQHF
TRBV7-8,TRBD1,-,TRBJ1-1,TGTGCCAGCAGGGCGACAGGGGGTACTGAAGCTTTCTTT,CASRATGGTEAFF
TRBV5-4,-,-,TRBJ2-1,TGTGCCAGCAGGGACAGAAACAATGAGCAGTTCTTC,CASRDRNNEQFF
TRBV12-2,-,-,TRBJ1-5,TGTGCAAGTCGCGTTCAGGGGGCTTGTCAGCCCCAGCATTTT,CASRVQGACQPQHF
TRBV18,-,-,TRBJ2-5,TGTGCCAGCTCACCACCGGGGGGAGCGGAGACCCAGTACTTC,CASSPPGGAETQYF
TRBV6-5,-,once,TRBJ1-2,TGTGCCAGCAGTTACTCCTCCCCTTATGGCTACACCTTC,CASSYSSPYGYTF
TRBV11-3,-,-,TRBJ2-7,TGTGCCAGCAGCTTAGGCGGGCTAACCTACGAGCAGTACTTC,CASSLGGLTYEQYF
TRBV25-1,TRBD2,once,TRBJ2-7,TGTGCCAGCAGTGAATATTCCCTAGCGGGGGCCTACGAGCAGTACTTC,CASSEYSLAGAYEQYF
TRBV28,TRBD1,-,TRBJ1-5,TGTGCCAGCAGCCCGGGACAGAGCAATCAGCCCCAGCATTTT,CASSPGQSNQPQHF
TRBV2,-,-,TRBJ2-1,TGTGCCAGCAGTGAGGTAGGAGGGGATGGTGAGCAGTTCTTC,CASSEVGGDGEQFF
TRBV14,TRBD1,few,TRBJ2-2,TGTGCCAGCAGGCGACAGGGAACCGGGGAGCTGTTTTTT,CASRRQGTGELFF
TRBV19,-,few,TRBJ2-4,TGTGCCAGTAGACAACAGGGTGTGGACATTCAGTACTTC,CASRQQGVDIQYF
TRBV27,TRBD2,-,TRBJ2-7,TGTGCCAGCAGTTTCAAGGGAGGGGAGCAGTACTTC,CASSFKGGEQYF
TRBV27,TRBD1,once,TRBJ1-2,TGTGCCAGCAGTTCCCGGGACAGGGGGCTCTATGGCTACACCTTC,CASSSRDRGLYGYTF
TRBV5-1,-,-,TRBJ2-2,TGCGCCACAAACTTCCAGGGAACCGGGGAGCTGTTTTTT,CATNFQGTGELFF
TRBV4-1,-,-,TRBJ1-5,TGCGCCAGCAGCCAGCCGGGACAAAGCAATCAGCCCCAGCATTTT,CASSQPGQSNQPQHF
TRBV10-2,TRBD2,-,TRBJ2-7,TGCGCCAGCAGTGAGGGTGGTCTAGCGGGGTCCTCCTACGAGCAGTACTTC,CASSEGGLAGSSYEQYF
TRBV28,TRBD1,-,TRBJ2-2,TGTGCCAGCAGGCGGGGACAGGGGGCGCAACGGACCGGGGAGCTGTTTTTT,CASRRGQGAQRTGELFF
TRBV4-1,-,-,TRBJ2-2,TGCGCCAGCAGACTTGGACATTTAAACACCGGGGAGCTGTTTTTT,CASRLGHLNTGELFF
TRBV4-1,TRBD2,-,TRBJ2-1,TGCGCCAGCAGCCAAAGGGGGGTAGCGGGGGCCATAATCAATGAGCAGTTCTTC,CASSQRGVAGAIINEQFF
TRBV29-1,TRBD2,-,TRBJ2-5,TGCAGCGTTGCCCCGCTAGCGGGAACCCAAGAGACCCAGTACTTC,CSVAPLAGTQETQYF
TRBV19,TRBD1,-,TRBJ1-5,TGTGCCAGTAGTTCCCGGGACAGGGAAGAGCCCCAGCATTTT,CASSSRDREEPQHF
TRBV27,-,-,TRBJ2-3,TGTGCCAGCAGTTTACTGGCCACAGATACGCAGTATTTT,CASSLLATDTQYF
TRBV19,TRBD1,few,TRBJ2-1,TGTGCCAGTAGTCCGACGGAGGGGACAGGGGGCAAAAATGAGCAGTTCTTC,CASSPTEGTGGKNEQFF
TRBV5-6,-,-,TRBJ2-1,TGTGCCAGCAGCTTGGCGGGGGTTTCCTACAATGAGCAGTTCTTC,CASSLAGVSYNEQFF
TRBV4-1,-,-,TRBJ1-2,TGCGCCAGCAGCCATGAAAACAGGATTGCCTATGGCTACACCTTC,CASSHENRIAYGYTF
TRBV7-6,TRBD2,-,TRBJ2-1,TGTGCCAGCAGCCACCGTCCCCACGGGGGGGCTTACAATGAGCAGTTCTTC,CASSHRPHGGAYNEQFF
TRBV28,TRBD2,-,TRBJ2-7,TGTGCCAGCAGCCGGGGGGGGAAGCAGTACTTC,CASSRGGKQYF
TRBV4-1,TRBD1,-,TRBJ1-4,TGCGCCAGCAGCTGGACAGGGGCTAATGAAAAACTGTTTTTT,CASSWTGANEKLFF
TRBV2,TRBD1,-,TRBJ2-7,TGTGCCAGCAGGAAGGGACAGGGGCGTACCTACGAGCAGTACTTC,CASRKGQGRTYEQYF
TRBV28,-,-,TRBJ2-1,TGTGCCAGCAGTTTAACCAGGGCGAATGAGCAGTTCTTC,CASSLTRANEQFF
TRBV30,-,-,TRBJ1-2,TGTGCCTGGAGTGTTGGGCATCCTGGCTACACCTTC,CAWSVGHPGYTF
TRBV2,-,-,TRBJ2-7,TGTGCCAGCAGTGAAGGGCAGACCTACGAGCAGTACTTC,CASSEGQTYEQYF
TRBV27,-,-,TRBJ1-3,TGTGCCAGCAGTTCGGACAGTCGGACGTCTGGAAACACCATATATTTT,CASSSDSRTSGNTIYF
TRBV18,TRBD1,-,TRBJ1-2,TGTGCCAGCTCACCATCAATGACAGGGGGTGACTATGGCTACACCTTC,CASSPSMTGGDYGYTF
TRBV12-1,-,-,TRBJ2-3,TGTGCCAGCAGCTCATGGGACAGGGGTACGCAGTATTTT,CASSSWDRGTQYF
TRBV5-1,TRBD2,-,TRBJ2-3,TGCGCCAGCAGCTTTAGGCTAGCGGGGGTCGGGAAGGCAGATACGCAGTATTTT,CASSFRLAGVGKADTQYF
TRBV6-5,-,-,TRBJ1-4,TGTGCCAGCAGTTACTCGGGGGAGGGAGAAAAACTGTTTTTT,CASSYSGEGEKLFF
TRBV5-1,-,-,TRBJ2-3,TGCGCCAGCAGCTCCGGACCGCCGGGACATGCAGATACGCAGTATTTT,CASSSGPPGHADTQYF
TRBV11-2,TRBD1,-,TRBJ1-4,TGTGCCAGCAGCTTAGCGGGTCAGGGGGCGCCGGGTGAAAAACTGTTTTTT,CASSLAGQGAPGEKLFF
TRBV18,TRBD2,-,TRBJ2-1,TGTGCCAGCTCACCAACTAGCGGCAGCTACAATGAGCAGTTCTTC,CASSPTSGSYNEQFF
TRBV27,-,-,TRBJ1-4,TGTGCCAGCAGACTAGCGGGCGGAGGGGAGGCAACTAATGAAAAACTGTTTTTT,CASRLAGGGEATNEKLFF